These T cell receptor beta chains were read from a single sample in a study of identical twins. TCRdb reprocessed the 5' RACE reads with MiXCR, giving one entry per CDR3 protein. The sample gives 650,000 to 800,000 distinct CDR3 sequences, over 8.5% of which show up once; 0.75% to 1% is in the top ten. These same records also appear under a second study, on yellow fever vaccine responses in identical twins.

Material for sequencing was PBMCs. These receptors came from a young woman in good health. The CDR3 runs from the conserved cysteine through the conserved F or W.

>TRBV11-3
CASSTSSGAYQETQYF
>TRBV20-1
CSASRRRGYEQYF
>TRBV7-9
CASSLRAGDTEAFF
>TRBV5-1
CASRRRESLETQYF
>TRBV6-1
CASTPRRGEVYNEQFF
>TRBV29-1
CSVEDLSQVGTGELFF
>TRBV27
CASSSQGSYYNEQFF
>TRBV28
CASSFFYRETNTEAFF
>TRBV6-5
CASSYNHPGQGAETQYF
>TRBV7-2
CASSSGATLKETQYF
>TRBV15
CATSRDFAGTLHF
>TRBV6-2/TRBV6-3
CATNGIAGGYTGELFF
>TRBV20-1
CSARDPRGGWTDTQYF
>TRBV7-9
CASSSLDLWTEQFF
>TRBV14
CASSLLSEQYF
>TRBV11-2
CASRYTGDTYNEQFF
>TRBV20-1
CSARATGQLLLHYEQYF
>TRBV7-9
CASSLKVRGNEQFF
>TRBV29-1
CSGQDRYGETQYF
>TRBV18
CASSFLGGTSGRATDTQYF
>TRBV20-1
CSARDLPSGFGYTF
>TRBV12-3/TRBV12-4
CASSSYRGDEQFF
>TRBV29-1
CSVVGTSGYSYNEQFF